Included here is one TCR beta chain sequence, with context. Germline V gene sequence: CDR1 SGHAT, CDR2 FQNNGV. The CDR3 contains 12 residues. Trimming took 3 bases from V and 5 from J, leaving 7 bases between them. This record comes from a study of technical replicates of blood from four donors. The repertoire was sequenced with immunoSEQ multiplex PCR; TCRdb's copy has only in-frame clones and lacks some. Of tens of thousands of clones detected, roughly 94% appear once; the ten largest clones hold 0.39%. The sample consisted of T cells isolated from PBMCs. This sequence joins TRBV11-2 and TRBJ1-1; D is possibly TRBD1 (5 bases). This TCR was sampled from a human donor in good health. The CDR3 protein is CASSLKGTEAFF. Written as DNA, the CDR3 is TGTGCCAGCAGCTTGAAGGGGACTGAAGCTTTCTTT.